This TCR beta chain was recorded in a study of T cells expressing NK-cell markers. TCRdb reprocessed the 5' RACE reads, keeping one entry per CDR3 protein, no DNA. In total, the table holds 440,000 or so distinct CDR3 sequences. Study-level points and caveats: In a handful of donors, dominant clonotypes made up roughly 28.3-65% of CD3+CD56-NKG2C+ cells.

As regards this clonotype: The antigen remains undetermined.

CDR1 is SGHDT and CDR2 is YYEEEE in the germline V gene. There are 16 residues in the CDR3. The receptor was isolated from a woman aged 18 to 69 in good health. The sequenced sample was blood T cells: a sorted CD56 or NKG2C T cell subset, CD4+ or CD8+ T cells, or bulk PBMC T cells (not recorded which). The chain uses TRBV5-6 and TRBJ2-2; TCRdb's assignment of TRBD1 cannot be checked, as there is no DNA. The CDR3 sequence: CASSGTRDRRNGELFF.